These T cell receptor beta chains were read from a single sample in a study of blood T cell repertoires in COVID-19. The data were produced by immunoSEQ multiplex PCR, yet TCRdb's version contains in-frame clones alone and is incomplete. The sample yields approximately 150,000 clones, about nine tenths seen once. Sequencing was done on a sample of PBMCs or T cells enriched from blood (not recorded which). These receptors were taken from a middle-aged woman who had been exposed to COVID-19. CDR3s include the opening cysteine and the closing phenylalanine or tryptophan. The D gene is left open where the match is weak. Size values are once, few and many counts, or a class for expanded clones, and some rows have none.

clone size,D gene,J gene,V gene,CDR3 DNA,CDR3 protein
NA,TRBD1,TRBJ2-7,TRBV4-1,TGCGCCAGCAGCCAACCGAACAGGGGAAATTCCTACGAGCAGTACTTC,CASSQPNRGNSYEQYF
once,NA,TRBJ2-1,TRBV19,TGTGCCAGTAGTAGCGGCGGACTCTACAATGAGCAGTTCTTC,CASSSGGLYNEQFF
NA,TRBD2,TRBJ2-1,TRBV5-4,TGTGCCAGCACAAACACGGGGGGGGTCTACAATGAGCAGTTCTTC,CASTNTGGVYNEQFF
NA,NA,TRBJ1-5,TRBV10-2,TGCGCCAGCAGTGAGTCGACAGGAAATCAGCCCCAGCATTTT,CASSESTGNQPQHF
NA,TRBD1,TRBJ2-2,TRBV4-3,TGCGCCAGCAGCCAAGAATGGGGACAGGGTGCCGGGGAGCTGTTTTTT,CASSQEWGQGAGELFF
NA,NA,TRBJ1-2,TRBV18,TGTGCCAGCTCACCACTGGACAGCTCTAACTATGGCTACACCTTC,CASSPLDSSNYGYTF
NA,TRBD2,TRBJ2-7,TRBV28,TGTGCCAGCAGTTTAGGCGGGAGGGCCGGTTACGAGCAGTACTTC,CASSLGGRAGYEQYF
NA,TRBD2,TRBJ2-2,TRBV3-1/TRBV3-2,TGTGCCAGCAGCCCCTCCAGCGGGGGGGGCACCGGGGAGCTGTTTTTT,CASSPSSGGGTGELFF
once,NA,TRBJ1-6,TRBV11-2,TGTGCCAGCAGCCACAGCTCCTATAATTCACCCCTCCACTTT,CASSHSSYNSPLHF
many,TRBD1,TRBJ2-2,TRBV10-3,TGTGCCATTCGGGACAGATACCTCGGGGAGCTGTTTTTT,CAIRDRYLGELFF
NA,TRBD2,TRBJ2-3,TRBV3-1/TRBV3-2,TGTGCCAGCAGCCAAGTTGGCGGGAGGGCCGCAGATACGCAGTATTTT,CASSQVGGRAADTQYF
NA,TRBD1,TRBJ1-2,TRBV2,TGTGCCAGCAGTGAAAGCGGGACAGGGTTCCCCGGCTACACCTTC,CASSESGTGFPGYTF
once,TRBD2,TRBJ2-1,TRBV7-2,TGTGCCAGCAGCTTAGCCGGGGGGGCGTATAATGAGCAGTTCTTC,CASSLAGGAYNEQFF
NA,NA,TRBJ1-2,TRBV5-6,TGTGCCAGCAGTAGGAGGGGTGGCTACACCTTC,CASSRRGGYTF
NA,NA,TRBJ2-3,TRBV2,TGTGCCAGCATGGGAGGAGAAGATACGCAGTATTTT,CASMGGEDTQYF
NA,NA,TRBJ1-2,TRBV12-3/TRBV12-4,TGTGCCAGCACGCGGACAGCCCTAGGCGGCTACACCTTC,CASTRTALGGYTF
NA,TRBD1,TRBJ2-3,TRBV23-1,TGCGCCAGCAGTCATCGTCGACAGGGTAGCACAGATACGCAGTATTTT,CASSHRRQGSTDTQYF
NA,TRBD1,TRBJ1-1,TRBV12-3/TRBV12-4,TGTGCCAGCAGTTTGGGACAGGTCCCGGCGGCTTTCTTT,CASSLGQVPAAFF
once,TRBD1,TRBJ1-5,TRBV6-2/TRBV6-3,TGTGCCAGCAGTTCCGCCGGACAGGGGGGGGCTCAGCCCCAGCATTTT,CASSSAGQGGAQPQHF
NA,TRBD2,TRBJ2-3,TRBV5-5,TGTGCCAGCAGCTCCCCGACTAGCGAACGCACAGATACGCAGTATTTT,CASSSPTSERTDTQYF
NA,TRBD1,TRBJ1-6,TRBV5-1,TGCGCCAGCGGACCGGGACAGGGGAGAGGCAATTCACCCCTCCACTTT,CASGPGQGRGNSPLHF
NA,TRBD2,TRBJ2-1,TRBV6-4,TGTGCCAGCAGTGAAGGGACTAGCGCCAACAATGAGCAGTTCTTC,CASSEGTSANNEQFF
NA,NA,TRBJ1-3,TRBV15,TGTGCCACCAGCAGGGGGGGAGACTCTGGAAACACCATATATTTT,CATSRGGDSGNTIYF
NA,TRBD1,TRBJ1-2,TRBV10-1,TGCGCCAGCAGTTTGGACAGGTTCGACGGCTACACCTTC,CASSLDRFDGYTF